This T cell receptor beta chain came from a study of cytomegalovirus exposure and HLA in healthy donors. The overall study: Approximately 200 million T cells yielded some 120 million unique TCR beta sequences in earlier analysis. Early release data held roughly 90 million unique TCRs from HLA-typed donors.

V was pared by 5 bases and J by 4 bases, with 18 bases between. Germline V CDR1 and CDR2: GTSNPN, SVGIG (reference sequence). This CDR3 is built from 15 residues. General study findings and limits: Reportedly, cytomegalovirus status was diagnosed with high sensitivity and specificity. Researchers counted around 180 TCR beta chains as cytomegalovirus-associated.

To note about this clone: Its antigen remains unidentified.

The PCR employed 60 Vbeta primers together with 13 Jbeta primers. Sequencing used immunoSEQ multiplex PCR; TCRdb keeps in-frame clones, though not all of them. The sample contains around 120,000 clones, around 80% of which appear only once. Sequenced sample: PBMCs. The TCR was taken from a woman in her forties in good health and CMV-seronegative. The chain uses TRBV30 and TRBJ2-1; the D gene is possibly TRBD2 (6 bases). The CDR3 sequence: CAWAPEGLAYNEQFF. CDR3 nucleotides: TGTGCCTGGGCACCGGAGGGCCTAGCGTACAATGAGCAGTTCTTC.